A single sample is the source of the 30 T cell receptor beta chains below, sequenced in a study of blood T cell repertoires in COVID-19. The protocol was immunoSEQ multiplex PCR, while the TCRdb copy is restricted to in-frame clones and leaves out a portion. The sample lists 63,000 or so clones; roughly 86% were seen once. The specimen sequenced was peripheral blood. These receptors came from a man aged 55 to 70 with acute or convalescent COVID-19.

The CDR3 DNA sequence: TGTGCCAGCAGCAGTAGCGGGGGGCAAGAGACCCAGTACTTC. It encodes CASSSSGGQETQYF. This chain connects TRBV13 to TRBJ2-5; the match to TRBD2 covers 10 bases. Trimming took 5 bases from V and 2 from J; bases not matched to a gene: 2. Germline V gene lookup returns CDR1 PRHDT and CDR2 FYEKMQ (reference sequence). There are 14 residues in the CDR3.

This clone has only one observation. The CDR3, as DNA: TGTGCCACCAGTGATTCGAGGGATCGAATCTATGGCTACACCTTC. Amino acid sequence: CATSDSRDRIYGYTF. The V gene is TRBV24-1, the J gene TRBJ1-2, with D unresolved. The CDR3 has 15 amino acids. The germline gives CDR1 KGHDR, CDR2 SFDVKD. The V gene lost 2 bases and the J gene lost 4 bases, with 13 bases spanning the gap.

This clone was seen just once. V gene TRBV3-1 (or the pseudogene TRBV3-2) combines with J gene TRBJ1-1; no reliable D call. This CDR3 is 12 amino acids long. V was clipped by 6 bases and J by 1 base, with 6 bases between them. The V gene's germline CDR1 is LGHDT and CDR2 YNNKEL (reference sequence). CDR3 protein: CASRLKNTEAFF. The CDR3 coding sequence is TGTGCCAGCAGACTAAAGAACACTGAAGCTTTCTTT.

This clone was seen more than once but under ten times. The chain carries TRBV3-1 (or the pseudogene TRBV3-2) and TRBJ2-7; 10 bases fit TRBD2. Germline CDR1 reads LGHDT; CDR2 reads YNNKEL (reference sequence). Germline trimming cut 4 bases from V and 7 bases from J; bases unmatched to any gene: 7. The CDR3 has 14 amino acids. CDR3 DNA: TGTGCCAGCAGCCTCCAAGCGGGGGGGAATGAGCAGTACTTC. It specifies CASSLQAGGNEQYF.

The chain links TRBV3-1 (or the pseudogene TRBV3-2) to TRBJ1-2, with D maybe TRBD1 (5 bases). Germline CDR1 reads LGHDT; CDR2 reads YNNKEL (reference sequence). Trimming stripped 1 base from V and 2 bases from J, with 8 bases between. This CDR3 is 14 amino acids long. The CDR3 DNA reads TGTGCCAGCAGCCAAGGGCGGGGGAACTATGGCTACACCTTC. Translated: CASSQGRGNYGYTF.

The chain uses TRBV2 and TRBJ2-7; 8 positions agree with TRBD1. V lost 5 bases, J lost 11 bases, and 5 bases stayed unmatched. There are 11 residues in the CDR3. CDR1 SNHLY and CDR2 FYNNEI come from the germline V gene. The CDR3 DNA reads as TGTGCCAGCAGTCAGGACAGGGTGAAGTACTTC. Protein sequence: CASSQDRVKYF.

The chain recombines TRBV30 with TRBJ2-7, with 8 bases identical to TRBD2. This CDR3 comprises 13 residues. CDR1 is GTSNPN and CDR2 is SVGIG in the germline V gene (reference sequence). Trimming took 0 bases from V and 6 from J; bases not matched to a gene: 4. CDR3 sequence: CAWSVGTRSEQYF. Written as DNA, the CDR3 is TGTGCCTGGAGTGTCGGGACTAGAAGCGAGCAGTACTTC. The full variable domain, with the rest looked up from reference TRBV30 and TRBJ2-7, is SQTIHQWPATLVQPVGSPLSLECTVEGTSNPNLYWYRQAAGRGLQLLFYSVGIGQISSEVPQNLSASRPQDRQFILSSKKLLLSDSGFYLCAWSVGTRSEQYFGPGTRLTVT.

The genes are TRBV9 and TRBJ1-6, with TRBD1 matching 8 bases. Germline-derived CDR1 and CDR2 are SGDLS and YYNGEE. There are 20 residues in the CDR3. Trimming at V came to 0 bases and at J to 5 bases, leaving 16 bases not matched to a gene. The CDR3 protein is CASSVAGSGQGIVNNSPLHF. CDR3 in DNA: TGTGCCAGCAGCGTAGCGGGAAGCGGACAGGGAATTGTCAATAATTCACCCCTCCACTTT.

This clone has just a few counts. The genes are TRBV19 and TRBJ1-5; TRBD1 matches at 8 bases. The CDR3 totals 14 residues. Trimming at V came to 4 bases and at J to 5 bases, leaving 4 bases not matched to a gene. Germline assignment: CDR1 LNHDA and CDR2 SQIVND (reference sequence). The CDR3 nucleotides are TGTGCCAGTAGTACAGGGGGCGCGTATCAGCCCCAGCATTTT. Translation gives CASSTGGAYQPQHF.

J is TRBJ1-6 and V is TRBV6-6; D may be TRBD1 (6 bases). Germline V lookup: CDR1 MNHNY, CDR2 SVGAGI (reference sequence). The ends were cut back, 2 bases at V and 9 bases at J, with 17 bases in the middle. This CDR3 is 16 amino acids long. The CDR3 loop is CASSYEGEPVSSPLHF. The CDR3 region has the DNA TGTGCCAGCAGTTACGAGGGGGAACCGGTATCTTCACCCCTCCACTTT.

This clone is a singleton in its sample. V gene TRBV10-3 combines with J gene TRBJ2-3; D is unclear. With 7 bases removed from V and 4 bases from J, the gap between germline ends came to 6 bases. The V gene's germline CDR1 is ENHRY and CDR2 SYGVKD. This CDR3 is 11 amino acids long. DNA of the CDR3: TGTGCCATCATGCAGGCAGATACGCAGTATTTT. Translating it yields CAIMQADTQYF.

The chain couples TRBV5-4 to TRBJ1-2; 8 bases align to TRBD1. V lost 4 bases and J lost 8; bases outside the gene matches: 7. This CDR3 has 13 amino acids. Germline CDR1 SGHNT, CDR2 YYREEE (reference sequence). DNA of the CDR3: TGTGCCAGCAGCCTCGGACAGGGTGAGGGCTACACCTTC. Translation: CASSLGQGEGYTF.

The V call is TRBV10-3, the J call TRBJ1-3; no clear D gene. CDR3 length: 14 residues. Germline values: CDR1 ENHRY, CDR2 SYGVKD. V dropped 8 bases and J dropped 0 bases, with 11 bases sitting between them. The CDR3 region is CAIDEGRSGNTIYF. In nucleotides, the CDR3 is TGTGCCATCGATGAGGGCCGCTCTGGAAACACCATATATTTT.

The CDR3 loop reads CASSDLSSYEQYF. The CDR3 nucleotides read TGTGCCAGCAGTGATTTGAGCTCCTACGAGCAGTACTTC. This chain links TRBV2 with TRBJ2-7; D is ambiguous. Germline CDR1 reads SNHLY; CDR2 reads FYNNEI. CDR3 length equals 13 residues. V lost 3 bases to trimming and J lost 0 bases, with 6 bases between them.

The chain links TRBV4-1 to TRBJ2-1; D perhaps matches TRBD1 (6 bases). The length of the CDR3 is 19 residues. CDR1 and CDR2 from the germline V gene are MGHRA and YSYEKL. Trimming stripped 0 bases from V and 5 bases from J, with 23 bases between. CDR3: CASSQEFGRDTPNDNEQFF. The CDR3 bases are TGCGCCAGCAGCCAAGAATTCGGTAGGGACACCCCGAACGACAATGAGCAGTTCTTC.

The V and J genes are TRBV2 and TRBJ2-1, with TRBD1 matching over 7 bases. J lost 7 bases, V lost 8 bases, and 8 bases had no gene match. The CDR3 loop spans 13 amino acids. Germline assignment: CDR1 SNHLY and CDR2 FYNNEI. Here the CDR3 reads CASDRVGRNEQFF. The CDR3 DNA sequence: TGTGCCAGCGACAGGGTAGGAAGGAATGAGCAGTTCTTC. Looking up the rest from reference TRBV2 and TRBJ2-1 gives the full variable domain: EPEVTQTPSHQVTQMGQEVILRCVPISNHLYFYWYRQILGQKVEFLVSFYNNEISEKSEIFDDQFSVERPDGSNFTLKIRSTKLEDSAMYFCASDRVGRNEQFFGPGTRLTVL.

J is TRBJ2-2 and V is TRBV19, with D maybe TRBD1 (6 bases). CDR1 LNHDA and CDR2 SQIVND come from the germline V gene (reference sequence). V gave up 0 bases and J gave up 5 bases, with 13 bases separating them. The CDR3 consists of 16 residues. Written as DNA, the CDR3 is TGTGCCAGTAGTATAGAGGGGCATAGGGGGACCGGGGAGCTGTTTTTT. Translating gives CASSIEGHRGTGELFF.

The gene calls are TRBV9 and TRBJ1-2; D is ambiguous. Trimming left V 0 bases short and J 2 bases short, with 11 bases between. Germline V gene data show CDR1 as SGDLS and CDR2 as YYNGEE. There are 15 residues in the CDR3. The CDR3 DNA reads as TGTGCCAGCAGCGTAGTAGCAGATATGAACTATGGCTACACCTTC. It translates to CASSVVADMNYGYTF.

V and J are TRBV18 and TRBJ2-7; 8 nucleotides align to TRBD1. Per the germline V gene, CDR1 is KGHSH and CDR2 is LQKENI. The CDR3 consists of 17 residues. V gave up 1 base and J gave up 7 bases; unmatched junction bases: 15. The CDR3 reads CASSPRQGALTAWEQYF. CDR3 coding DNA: TGTGCCAGCTCACCACGTCAGGGGGCCCTAACCGCCTGGGAGCAGTACTTC.

CDR3 residues: CASSVEGDRGIFGNTIYF. CDR3 sequence (DNA): TGTGCCAGCAGCGTAGAGGGGGACAGGGGTATTTTTGGAAACACCATATATTTT. The V call is TRBV9, the J call TRBJ1-3; TRBD1 agrees at 10 bases. CDR1 and CDR2 (germline): SGDLS, YYNGEE. CDR3 length: 18 amino acids. The V and J ends lost 0 bases and 3 bases, in that order; junction bases with no gene match: 9.

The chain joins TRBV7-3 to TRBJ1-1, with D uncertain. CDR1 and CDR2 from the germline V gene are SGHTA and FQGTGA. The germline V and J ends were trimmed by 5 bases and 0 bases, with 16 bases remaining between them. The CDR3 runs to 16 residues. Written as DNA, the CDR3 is TGTGCCAGCAGCGAACGGGATGGTAGGGTGAACACTGAAGCTTTCTTT. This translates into CASSERDGRVNTEAFF. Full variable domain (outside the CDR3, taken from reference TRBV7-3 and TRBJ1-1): GAGVSQTPSNKVTEKGKYVELRCDPISGHTALYWYRQSLGQGPEFLIYFQGTGAADDSGLPNDRFFAVRPEGSVSTLKIQRTERGDSAVYLCASSERDGRVNTEAFFGQGTRLTVV.

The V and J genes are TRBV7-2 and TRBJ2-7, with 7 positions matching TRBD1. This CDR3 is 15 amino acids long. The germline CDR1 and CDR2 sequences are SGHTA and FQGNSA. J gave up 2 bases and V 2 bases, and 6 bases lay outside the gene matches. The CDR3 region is CASSLRTGPTYEQYF. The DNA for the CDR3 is TGTGCCAGCAGCTTAAGGACAGGTCCGACCTACGAGCAGTACTTC.

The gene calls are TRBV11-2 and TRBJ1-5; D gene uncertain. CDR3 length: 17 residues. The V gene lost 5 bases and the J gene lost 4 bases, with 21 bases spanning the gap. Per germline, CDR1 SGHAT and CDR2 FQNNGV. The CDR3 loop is CASSLLDIGRNNQPQHF. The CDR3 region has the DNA TGTGCCAGCAGCCTACTAGACATTGGGAGGAATAATCAGCCCCAGCATTTT.

The CDR3 nucleotides read TGTGCCAGCAGCCATGACAGGCTTCCGAACACCGGGGAGCTGTTTTTT. This translates into CASSHDRLPNTGELFF. V and J are TRBV3-1 (or the pseudogene TRBV3-2) and TRBJ2-2, with D possibly TRBD1 on 6 matching bases. Germline V gene lookup returns CDR1 LGHDT and CDR2 YNNKEL (reference sequence). CDR3 size: 16 residues. Trimming cost V 3 bases and J 0 bases, with 11 bases left between them.

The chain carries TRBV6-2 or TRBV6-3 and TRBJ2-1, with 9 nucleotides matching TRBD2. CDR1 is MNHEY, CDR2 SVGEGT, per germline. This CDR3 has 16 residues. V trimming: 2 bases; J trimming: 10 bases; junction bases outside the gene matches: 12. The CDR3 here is CASSYIVLAGKGEQFF. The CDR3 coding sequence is TGTGCCAGCAGTTACATTGTCCTAGCGGGGAAGGGGGAGCAGTTCTTC.

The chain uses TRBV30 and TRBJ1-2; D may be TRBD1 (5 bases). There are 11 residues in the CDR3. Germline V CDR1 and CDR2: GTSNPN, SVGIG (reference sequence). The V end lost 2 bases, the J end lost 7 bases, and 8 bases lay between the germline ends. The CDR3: CAWSQGTGYTF. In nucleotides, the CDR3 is TGTGCCTGGAGTCAGGGAACTGGCTACACCTTC. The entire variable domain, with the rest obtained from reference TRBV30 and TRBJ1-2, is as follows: SQTIHQWPATLVQPVGSPLSLECTVEGTSNPNLYWYRQAAGRGLQLLFYSVGIGQISSEVPQNLSASRPQDRQFILSSKKLLLSDSGFYLCAWSQGTGYTFGSGTRLTVV.

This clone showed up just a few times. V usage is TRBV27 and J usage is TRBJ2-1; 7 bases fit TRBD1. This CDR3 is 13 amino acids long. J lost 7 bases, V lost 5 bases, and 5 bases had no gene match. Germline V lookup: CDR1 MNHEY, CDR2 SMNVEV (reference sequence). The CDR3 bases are TGTGCCAGCAGTCCTAAGGGGGCGAATGAGCAGTTCTTC. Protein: CASSPKGANEQFF.

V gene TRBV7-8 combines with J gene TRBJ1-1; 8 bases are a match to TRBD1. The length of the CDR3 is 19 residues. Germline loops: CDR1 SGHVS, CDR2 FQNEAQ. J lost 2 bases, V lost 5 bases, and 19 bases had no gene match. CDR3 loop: CASSPTQRSRTGNNTEAFF. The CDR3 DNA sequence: TGTGCCAGCAGCCCAACCCAGCGGTCAAGGACAGGGAATAACACTGAAGCTTTCTTT.

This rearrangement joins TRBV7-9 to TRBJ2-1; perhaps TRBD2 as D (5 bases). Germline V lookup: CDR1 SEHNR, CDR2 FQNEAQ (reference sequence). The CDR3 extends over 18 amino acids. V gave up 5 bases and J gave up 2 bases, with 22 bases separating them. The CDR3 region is CASSPPRTGRLAYNEQFF. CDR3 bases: TGTGCCAGCAGCCCTCCGCGGACTGGGCGCCTCGCCTACAATGAGCAGTTCTTC.

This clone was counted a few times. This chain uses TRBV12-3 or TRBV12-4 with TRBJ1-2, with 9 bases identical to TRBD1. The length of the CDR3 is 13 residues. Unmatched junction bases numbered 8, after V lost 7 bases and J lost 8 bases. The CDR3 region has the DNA TGTGCCAGCACTCTTGGGACAGGGACCGGCTACACCTTC. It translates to CASTLGTGTGYTF.